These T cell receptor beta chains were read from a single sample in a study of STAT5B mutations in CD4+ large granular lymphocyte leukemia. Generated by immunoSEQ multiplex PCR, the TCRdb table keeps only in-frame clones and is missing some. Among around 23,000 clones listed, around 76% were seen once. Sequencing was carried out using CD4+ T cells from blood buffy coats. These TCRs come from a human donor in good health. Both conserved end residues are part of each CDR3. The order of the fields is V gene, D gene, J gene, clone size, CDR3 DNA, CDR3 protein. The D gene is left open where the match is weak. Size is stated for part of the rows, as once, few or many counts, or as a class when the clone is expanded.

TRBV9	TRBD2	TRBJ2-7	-	TGTGCCAGCAGCGTCTCCGGGACTAGCTTCTACGAGCAGTACTTC	CASSVSGTSFYEQYF
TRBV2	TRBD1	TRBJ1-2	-	TGTGCCAGCAGTACGACCCCCCGGACAGGGTTGGGCTACACCTTC	CASSTTPRTGLGYTF
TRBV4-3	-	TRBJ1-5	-	TGCGCCAGCAGCCAAGATATCCAGGGGAATCAGCCCCAGCATTTT	CASSQDIQGNQPQHF
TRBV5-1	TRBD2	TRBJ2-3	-	TGCGCCAGCAGTTCTGCGGGAGGTGGAACAGATACGCAGTATTTT	CASSSAGGGTDTQYF
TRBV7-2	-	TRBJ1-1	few	TGTGCCAGCAGCCCCATAGGGACTGAAGCTTTCTTT	CASSPIGTEAFF
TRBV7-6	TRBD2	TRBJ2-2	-	TGTGCCAGCAGCCCCCGGCTAACGGGAGGGACCGGGGAGCTGTTTTTT	CASSPRLTGGTGELFF
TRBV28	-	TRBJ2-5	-	TGTGCCAGCAGTCCTGGGGGGCGCACAGAGACCCAGTACTTC	CASSPGGRTETQYF
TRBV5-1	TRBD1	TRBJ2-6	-	TGCGCCAGCAGCTCACGGGACAGGGGTCTCTCTGGGGCCAACGTCCTGACTTTC	CASSSRDRGLSGANVLTF
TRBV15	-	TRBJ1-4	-	TGTGCCACCAGCAGAGCCCTGGCGGGTCCCAATGAAAAACTGTTTTTT	CATSRALAGPNEKLFF
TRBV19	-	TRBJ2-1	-	TGTGCCAGTAGTATCGACAGGTCCCCCTACAATGAGCAGTTCTTC	CASSIDRSPYNEQFF
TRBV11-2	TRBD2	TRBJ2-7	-	TGTGCCAGCAGCTTGAGCGGGAGGGCCCTATCCCCGGACTTC	CASSLSGRALSPDF
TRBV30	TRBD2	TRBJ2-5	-	TGTGCCTGGGACTTAGCGGGAGGTCGGGTTGGGACCCAGTACTTC	CAWDLAGGRVGTQYF
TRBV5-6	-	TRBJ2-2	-	TGTGCCAGCAGCCGATGGTCAGGCGGAAACACCGGGGAGCTGTTTTTT	CASSRWSGGNTGELFF
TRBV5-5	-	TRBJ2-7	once	TGTGCCAGCAGCTTGGGGACGGGACCCTACGAGCAGTACTTC	CASSLGTGPYEQYF
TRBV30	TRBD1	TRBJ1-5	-	TGTGCCTGGAGGTCCGGGACAGGGTTCAATCAGCCCCAGCATTTT	CAWRSGTGFNQPQHF
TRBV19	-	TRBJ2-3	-	TGTGCCAGTAGTCCCACCGCTGGGTCTGGAGATACGCAGTATTTT	CASSPTAGSGDTQYF
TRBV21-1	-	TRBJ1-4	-	TGTGCCAGCACCCAAACCAGGAGGGGGATCTATGAAAAACTGTTTTTT	CASTQTRRGIYEKLFF
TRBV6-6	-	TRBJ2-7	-	TGTGCCAGCAGTTACCGGGACAAGTCCTACGAGCAGTACTTC	CASSYRDKSYEQYF
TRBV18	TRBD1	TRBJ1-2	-	TGTGCCAGCTCACCATTCGAACAGGGGATTGGCTACACCTTC	CASSPFEQGIGYTF
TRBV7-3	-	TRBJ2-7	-	TGTGCCAGCAGCTTATATGGCGGGGACTACGAGCAGTACTTC	CASSLYGGDYEQYF
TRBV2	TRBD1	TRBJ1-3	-	TGTGCCAGCAGTACCACAGGGGTAGGAGGAAACACCATATATTTT	CASSTTGVGGNTIYF
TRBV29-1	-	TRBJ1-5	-	TGCAGCGTTATAGCCCAGGGGAATCAGCCCCAGCATTTT	CSVIAQGNQPQHF
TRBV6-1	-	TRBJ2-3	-	TGTGCCAGCAGTGAATATAGGGCCGACCGAGATACGCAGTATTTT	CASSEYRADRDTQYF
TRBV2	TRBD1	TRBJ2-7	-	TGTGCCAGCAGTGGGACAGGGGTTTGGTCCTACGAGCAGTACTTC	CASSGTGVWSYEQYF